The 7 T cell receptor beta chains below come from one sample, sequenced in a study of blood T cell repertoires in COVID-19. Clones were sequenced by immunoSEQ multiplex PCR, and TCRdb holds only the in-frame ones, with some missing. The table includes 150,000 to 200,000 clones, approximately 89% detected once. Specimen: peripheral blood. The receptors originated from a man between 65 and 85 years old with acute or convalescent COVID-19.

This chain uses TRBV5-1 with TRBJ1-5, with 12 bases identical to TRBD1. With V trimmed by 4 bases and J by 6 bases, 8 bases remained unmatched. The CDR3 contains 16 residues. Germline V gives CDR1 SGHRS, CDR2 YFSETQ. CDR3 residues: CASSERGTGGGQPQHF. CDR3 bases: TGCGCCAGCAGCGAGCGAGGGACAGGGGGCGGTCAGCCCCAGCATTTT.

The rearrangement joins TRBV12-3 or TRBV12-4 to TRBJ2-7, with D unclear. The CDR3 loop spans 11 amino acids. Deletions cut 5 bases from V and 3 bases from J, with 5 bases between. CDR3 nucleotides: TGTGCCAGCAGTAACTACTACGAGCAGTACTTC. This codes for CASSNYYEQYF.

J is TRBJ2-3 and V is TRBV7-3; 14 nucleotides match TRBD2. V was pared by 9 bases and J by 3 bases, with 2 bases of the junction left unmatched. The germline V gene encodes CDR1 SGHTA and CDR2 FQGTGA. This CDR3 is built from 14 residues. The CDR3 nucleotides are TGTGCCAGTCGACTAGCGGGGGGGACAGATACGCAGTATTTT. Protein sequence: CASRLAGGTDTQYF.

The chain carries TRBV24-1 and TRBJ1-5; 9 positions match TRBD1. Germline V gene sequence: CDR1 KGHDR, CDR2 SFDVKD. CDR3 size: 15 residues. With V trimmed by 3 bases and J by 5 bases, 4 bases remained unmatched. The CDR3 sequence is CATSDPGQGDQPQHF. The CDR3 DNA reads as TGTGCCACCAGTGATCCGGGACAGGGAGATCAGCCCCAGCATTTT.

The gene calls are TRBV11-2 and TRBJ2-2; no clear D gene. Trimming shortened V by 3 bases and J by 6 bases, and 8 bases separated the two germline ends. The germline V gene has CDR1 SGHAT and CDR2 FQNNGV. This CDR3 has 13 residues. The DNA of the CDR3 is TGTGCCAGCAGCTTTATAGCCGCCGGGGAGCTGTTTTTT. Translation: CASSFIAAGELFF.

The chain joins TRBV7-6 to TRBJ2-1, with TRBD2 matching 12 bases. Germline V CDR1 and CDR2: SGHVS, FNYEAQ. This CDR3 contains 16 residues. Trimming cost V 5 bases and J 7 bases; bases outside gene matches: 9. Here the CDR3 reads CASSPRLAGAENEQFF. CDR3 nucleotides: TGTGCCAGCAGCCCCCGACTAGCGGGGGCCGAAAATGAGCAGTTCTTC.

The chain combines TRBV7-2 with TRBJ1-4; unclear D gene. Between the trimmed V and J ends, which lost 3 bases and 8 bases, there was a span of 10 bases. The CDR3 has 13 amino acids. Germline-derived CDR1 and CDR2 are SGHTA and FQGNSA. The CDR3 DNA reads TGTGCCAGCAGCTTCCCTGGCTCAGAAAAACTGTTTTTT. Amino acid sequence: CASSFPGSEKLFF.